This T cell receptor beta chain was captured by sequencing in a study of beta chain features in type 1 diabetes. Notes on the study in general: In comparison with healthy donors, patients had naive, central memory and Treg TCRB repertoires that appeared more similar. A definitive answer on HLA type influencing TCRB rearrangement was not reached here. Insertions at VDJ junctions were less frequent in type 1 diabetes patients. These patients also deleted more nucleotides at the same junctions.

This clone was recorded a few times. What it binds is not known. Per germline, CDR1 MGHRA and CDR2 YSYEKL. The CDR3 contains 14 residues. V was clipped by 4 bases and J by 8 bases, with 18 bases between them. Investigators reverse transcribed all isolated RNA, so they sequenced expressed TCRB transcripts. The average read count of naive, central memory and regulatory T cell samples was about 3.57 million. Produced via immunoSEQ multiplex PCR; TCRdb's table is partial and in-frame only. The table includes 900,000 or so clones, around a sixth detected once. The clonotype comes from a woman aged 18-29 years in good health. This chain joins TRBV4-1 and TRBJ2-7; no reliable D call. Sequenced: naive CD4+ T cells from blood. CDR3 bases: TGCGCCAGCAGCCCGTTGGCCGTGGCTACGAAGCAGTACTTC. Translated, it gives CASSPLAVATKQYF.